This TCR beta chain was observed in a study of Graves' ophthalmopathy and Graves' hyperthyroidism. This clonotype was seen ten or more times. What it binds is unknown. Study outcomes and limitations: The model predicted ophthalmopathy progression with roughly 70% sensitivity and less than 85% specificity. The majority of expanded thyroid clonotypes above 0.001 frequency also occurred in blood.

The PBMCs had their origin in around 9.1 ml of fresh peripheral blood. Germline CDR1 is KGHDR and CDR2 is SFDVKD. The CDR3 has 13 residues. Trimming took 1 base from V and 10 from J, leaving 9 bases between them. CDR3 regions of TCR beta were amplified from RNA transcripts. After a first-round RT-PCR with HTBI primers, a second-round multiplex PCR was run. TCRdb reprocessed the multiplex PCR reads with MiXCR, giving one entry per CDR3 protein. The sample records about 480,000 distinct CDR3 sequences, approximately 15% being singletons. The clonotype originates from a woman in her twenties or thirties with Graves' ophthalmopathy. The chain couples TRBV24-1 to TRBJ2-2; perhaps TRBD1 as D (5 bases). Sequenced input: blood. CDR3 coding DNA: TGTGCCACCAGTGATTTAAAGGACAAGGAGCTGTTTTTT. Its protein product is CATSDLKDKELFF.